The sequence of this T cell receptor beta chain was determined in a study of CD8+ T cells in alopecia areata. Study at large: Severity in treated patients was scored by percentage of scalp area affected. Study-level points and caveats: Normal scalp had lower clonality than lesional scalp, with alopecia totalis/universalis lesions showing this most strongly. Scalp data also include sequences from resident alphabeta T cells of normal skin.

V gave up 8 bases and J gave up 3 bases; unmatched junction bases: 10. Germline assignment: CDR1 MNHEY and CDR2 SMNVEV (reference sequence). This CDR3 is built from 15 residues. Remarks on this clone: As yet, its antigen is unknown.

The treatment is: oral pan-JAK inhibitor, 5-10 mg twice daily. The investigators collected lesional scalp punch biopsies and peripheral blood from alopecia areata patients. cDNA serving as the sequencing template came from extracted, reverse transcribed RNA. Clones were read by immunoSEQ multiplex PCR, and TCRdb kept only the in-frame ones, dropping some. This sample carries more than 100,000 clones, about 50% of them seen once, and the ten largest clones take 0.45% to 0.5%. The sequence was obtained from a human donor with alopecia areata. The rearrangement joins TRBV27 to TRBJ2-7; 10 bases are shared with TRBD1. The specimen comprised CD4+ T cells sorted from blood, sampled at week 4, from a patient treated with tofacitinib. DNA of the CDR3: TGTGCCAGCCGACCTAGGGGACAGGGGAGCTACGAGCAGTACTTC. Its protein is CASRPRGQGSYEQYF.